The sequence of this TCR beta chain was determined in a study of shared clonotypes between healthy human individuals. The CDR3 is 16 amino acids. Germline assignment: CDR1 SGHDT and CDR2 YYEEEE. Trimming left V 3 bases short and J 6 bases short, with 21 bases between. Remarks on this clone: Its antigen is currently unknown.

Method: immunoSEQ multiplex PCR; TCRdb's copy keeps in-frame clones and lacks some. The table includes over a million clones, roughly 97% detected once. Findings and caveats of the study: Rarefaction exposed incomplete sorted-subset sequencing despite large depth. With four donors compared, roughly 5% of naive CD4 clonotypes were shared.

Sequencing was done on a sample of naive CD4+ T cells sorted from blood. Subset defined: CD45RA+ positively selected. The chain employs TRBV5-6 and TRBJ1-2; no clear D gene. This clonotype originated in a man aged 25 to 45 in good health. Here the CDR3 DNA reads TGTGCCAGCAGCTCCCTTCTTCGAGGCGCCTCCGATGGCTACACCTTC. Protein: CASSSLLRGASDGYTF. Variable domain in full (rest from reference TRBV5-6 and TRBJ1-2): DAGVTQSPTHLIKTRGQQVTLRCSPKSGHDTVSWYQQALGQGPQFIFQYYEEEERQRGNFPDRFSGHQFPNYSSELNVNALLLGDSALYLCASSSLLRGASDGYTFGSGTRLTVV.